This T cell receptor beta chain appears in the sequencing data of a study of beta chain features in type 1 diabetes. As for this clone: Antigen unknown.

With V trimmed by 4 bases and J by 0 bases, 3 bases remained unmatched. CDR1 is MNHEY and CDR2 is SMNVEV in the germline V gene (reference sequence). CDR3 length: 15 amino acids. What was sequenced were expressed TCRB transcripts, since all of the isolated RNA had been reverse transcribed. Mean read depth for naive, central memory and regulatory T cell samples was several million reads. TCRdb's copy holds only in-frame clones and misses some; the assay was immunoSEQ multiplex PCR. The table has around 150,000 clones, roughly 60% seen once. Central memory, naive, regulatory and stem cell-like memory CD4+ cells were sorted by CD45RO/CCR7/CD25/CD127/CD95/CD27. Study-wide findings and caveats: Shortening that was moderate but significant affected the TCRB CDR3s of Type 1 diabetes patients in all four CD4+ subsets.

The V gene is TRBV27, the J gene TRBJ2-3, with 8 bases that match TRBD1. The receptor was isolated from a man aged 25-45 years with type 1 diabetes. Sequencing input: naive CD4+ T cells from blood. CDR3 coding DNA: TGTGCCAGCAGTTACCGGACAGGGAGCACAGATACGCAGTATTTT. This translates into CASSYRTGSTDTQYF.